Described below is a single TCR beta chain sequence and its context. CDR3 length equals 12 residues. Germline CDR1 SGHTA, CDR2 FQGNSA. V was trimmed by 7 bases and J by 9 bases, leaving 13 bases between them. This was the immunoSEQ v3 assay. Sequencing depth was about 2 million read pairs for survey level, 5-6 million for deep. TCRdb keeps only in-frame clones here, not all; method: immunoSEQ multiplex PCR. The data show about 45,000 clones, 70% to 85% seen once. Time point denoted: pre-treatment sample, taken before nivolumab and TIL therapy. Adults with stage 4 NSCLC were enrolled in a phase I trial. The data were taken from a study of TIL therapy for anti-PD-1-resistant metastatic lung cancer. Study background: A few tumors were EGFR-mutant and two were ALK-rearranged.

The V call is TRBV7-2, the J call TRBJ2-1, with D possibly being TRBD2 (7 bases). The sequence was collected from a man between 65 and 80 years old with non-small cell lung cancer. This specimen consisted of blood, obtained at baseline. DNA for the CDR3: TGTGCCAGCACCCTAGGGGGGGTTGAGCAGTTCTTC. Its translation: CASTLGGVEQFF.